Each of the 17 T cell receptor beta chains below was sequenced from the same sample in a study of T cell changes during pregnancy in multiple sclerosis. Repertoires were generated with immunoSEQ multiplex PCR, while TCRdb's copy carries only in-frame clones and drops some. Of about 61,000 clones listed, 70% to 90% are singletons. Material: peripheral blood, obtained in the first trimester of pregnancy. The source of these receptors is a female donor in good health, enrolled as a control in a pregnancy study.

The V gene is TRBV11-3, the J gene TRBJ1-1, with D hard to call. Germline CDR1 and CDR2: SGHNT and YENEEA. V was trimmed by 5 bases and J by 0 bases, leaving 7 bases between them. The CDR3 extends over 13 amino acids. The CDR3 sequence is CASSPGMNTEAFF. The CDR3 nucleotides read TGTGCCAGCAGCCCCGGGATGAACACTGAAGCTTTCTTT.

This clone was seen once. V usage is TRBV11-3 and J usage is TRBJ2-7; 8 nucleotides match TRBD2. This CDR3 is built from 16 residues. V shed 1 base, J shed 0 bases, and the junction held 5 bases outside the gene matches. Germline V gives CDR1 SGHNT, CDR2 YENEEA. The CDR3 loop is CASSLGGSGVSYEQYF. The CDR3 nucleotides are TGTGCCAGCAGCTTAGGGGGTAGCGGGGTCTCCTACGAGCAGTACTTC.

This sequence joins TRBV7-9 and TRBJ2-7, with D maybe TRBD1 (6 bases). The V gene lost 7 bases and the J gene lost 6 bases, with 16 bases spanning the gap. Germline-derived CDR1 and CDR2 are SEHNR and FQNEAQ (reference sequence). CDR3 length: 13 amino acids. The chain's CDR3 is CASNLETGREQYF. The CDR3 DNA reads TGTGCCAGCAACCTCGAGACAGGCCGCGAGCAGTACTTC.

The CDR3 loop is CASSLGARGLVDEQYF. The DNA for the CDR3 is TGCGCCAGCAGCTTGGGAGCCAGGGGGCTTGTAGACGAGCAGTACTTC. The chain employs TRBV5-1 and TRBJ2-7; 8 bases are shared with TRBD1. V lost 0 bases and J lost 5; bases outside the gene matches: 10. Germline V gives CDR1 SGHRS, CDR2 YFSETQ. The CDR3 totals 16 residues.

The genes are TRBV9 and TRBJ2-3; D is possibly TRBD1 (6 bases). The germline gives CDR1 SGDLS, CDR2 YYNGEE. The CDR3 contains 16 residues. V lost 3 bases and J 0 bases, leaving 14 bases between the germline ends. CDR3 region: CASSALQGTSTDTQYF. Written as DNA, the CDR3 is TGTGCCAGCAGCGCCTTACAGGGAACTAGCACAGATACGCAGTATTTT. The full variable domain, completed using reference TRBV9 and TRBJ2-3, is DSGVTQTPKHLITATGQRVTLRCSPRSGDLSVYWYQQSLDQGLQFLIQYYNGEERAKGNILERFSAQQFPDLHSELNLSSLELGDSALYFCASSALQGTSTDTQYFGPGTRLTVL.

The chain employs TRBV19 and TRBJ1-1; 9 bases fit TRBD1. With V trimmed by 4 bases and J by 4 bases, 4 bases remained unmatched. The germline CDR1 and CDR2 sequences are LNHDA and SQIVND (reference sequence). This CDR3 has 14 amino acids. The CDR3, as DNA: TGTGCCAGTAGTACAAACAGGGGGCTCACTGAAGCTTTCTTT. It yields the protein CASSTNRGLTEAFF.

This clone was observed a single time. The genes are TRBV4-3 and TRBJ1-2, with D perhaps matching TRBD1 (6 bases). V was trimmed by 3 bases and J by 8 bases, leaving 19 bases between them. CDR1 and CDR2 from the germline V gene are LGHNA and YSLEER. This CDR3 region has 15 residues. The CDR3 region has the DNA TGCGCCAGCAGCCACACCACAGGGAGGGCGGAGGGCTACACCTTC. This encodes CASSHTTGRAEGYTF.

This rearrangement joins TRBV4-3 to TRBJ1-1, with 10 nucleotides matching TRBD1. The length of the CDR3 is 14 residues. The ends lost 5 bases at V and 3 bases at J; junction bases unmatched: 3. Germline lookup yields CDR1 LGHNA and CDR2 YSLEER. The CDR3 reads CASSSGTGDTEAFF. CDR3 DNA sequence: TGCGCCAGCAGCTCCGGGACAGGGGACACTGAAGCTTTCTTT.

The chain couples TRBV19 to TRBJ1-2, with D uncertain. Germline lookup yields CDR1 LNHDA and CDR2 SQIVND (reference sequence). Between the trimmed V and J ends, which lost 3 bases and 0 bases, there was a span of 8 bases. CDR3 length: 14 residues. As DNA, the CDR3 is TGTGCCAGTAGTATCGACGGGGCTAACTATGGCTACACCTTC. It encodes CASSIDGANYGYTF. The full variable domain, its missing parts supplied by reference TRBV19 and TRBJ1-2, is DGGITQSPKYLFRKEGQNVTLSCEQNLNHDAMYWYRQDPGQGLRLIYYSQIVNDFQKGDIAEGYSVSREKKESFPLTVTSAQKNPTAFYLCASSIDGANYGYTFGSGTRLTVV.

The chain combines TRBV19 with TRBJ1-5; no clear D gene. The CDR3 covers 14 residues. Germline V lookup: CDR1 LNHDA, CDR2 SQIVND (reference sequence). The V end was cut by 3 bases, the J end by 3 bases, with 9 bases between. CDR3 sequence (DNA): TGTGCCAGTAGTATCCGGAGCGCCAATCAGCCCCAGCATTTT. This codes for CASSIRSANQPQHF.

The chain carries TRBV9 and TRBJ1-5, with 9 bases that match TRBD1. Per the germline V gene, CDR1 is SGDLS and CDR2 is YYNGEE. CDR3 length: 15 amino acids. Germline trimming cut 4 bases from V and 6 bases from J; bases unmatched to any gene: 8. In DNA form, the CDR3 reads TGTGCCAGCAGCCCAGGGACAGGGCAGGGTCAGCCCCAGCATTTT. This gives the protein CASSPGTGQGQPQHF.

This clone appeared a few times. CDR3 in DNA: TGCGCCAGCAGCCAAGATCTAGGTTATGGCTACACCTTC. Translated, it gives CASSQDLGYGYTF. The rearrangement uses TRBV4-1 and TRBJ1-2; D unclear. Between the trimmed V and J ends, which lost 0 bases and 5 bases, there was a span of 7 bases. Germline V lookup: CDR1 MGHRA, CDR2 YSYEKL. This CDR3 contains 13 residues.

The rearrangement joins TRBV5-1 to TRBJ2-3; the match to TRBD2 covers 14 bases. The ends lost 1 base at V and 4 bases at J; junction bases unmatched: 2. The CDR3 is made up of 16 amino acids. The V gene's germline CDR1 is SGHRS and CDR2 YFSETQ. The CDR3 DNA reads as TGCGCCAGCAGCTTGTCGGGACTAGCGGGGGCAGATACGCAGTATTTT. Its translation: CASSLSGLAGADTQYF.

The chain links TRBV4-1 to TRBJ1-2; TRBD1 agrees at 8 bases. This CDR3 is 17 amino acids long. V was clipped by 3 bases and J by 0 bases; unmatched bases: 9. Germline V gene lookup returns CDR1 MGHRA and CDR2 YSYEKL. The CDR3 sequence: CASSQGGTGGANYGYTF. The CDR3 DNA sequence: TGCGCCAGCAGCCAGGGGGGGACAGGAGGCGCTAACTATGGCTACACCTTC.

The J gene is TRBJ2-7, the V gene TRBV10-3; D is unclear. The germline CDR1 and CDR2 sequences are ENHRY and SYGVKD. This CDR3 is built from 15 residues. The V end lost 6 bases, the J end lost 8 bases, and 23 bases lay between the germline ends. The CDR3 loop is CAISRFEAIYDKQYF. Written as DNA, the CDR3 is TGTGCCATCAGCAGGTTCGAAGCCATATACGATAAGCAGTACTTC.

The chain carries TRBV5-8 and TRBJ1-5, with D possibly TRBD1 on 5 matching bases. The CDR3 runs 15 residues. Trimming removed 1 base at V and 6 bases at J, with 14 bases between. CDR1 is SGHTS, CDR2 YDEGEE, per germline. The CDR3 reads CASSLRFRGSQPQHF. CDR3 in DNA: TGTGCCAGCAGCTTGAGGTTCCGGGGGAGTCAGCCCCAGCATTTT.

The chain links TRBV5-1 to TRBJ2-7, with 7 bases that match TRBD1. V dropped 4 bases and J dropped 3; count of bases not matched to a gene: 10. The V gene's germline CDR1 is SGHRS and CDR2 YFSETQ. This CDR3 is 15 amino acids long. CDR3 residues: CASSVSGTDLYEQYF. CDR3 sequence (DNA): TGCGCCAGCAGCGTCTCTGGGACAGACCTCTACGAGCAGTACTTC.